One and the same sample provided the 23 T cell receptor beta chains below, sequenced in a study of blood T cell repertoires in COVID-19 (dated by TCRdb to the early 2020s). Library creation used the immunoSEQ multiplex PCR assay. In TCRdb, the immuneACCESS table is reduced to in-frame sequences with V and J assigned. These tables do not hold every clone; where another copy was compared, an unresolved V gene accounts for under half, and the others remain unexplained. The sample table records about 180,000 clones; 82% of these occur just once. About 11% of the sample is in the top ten clones. The sample taken for sequencing was peripheral blood. Every receptor here comes from a woman of 80 years or more with active or convalescent COVID-19.

The chain recombines TRBV12-3 or TRBV12-4 with TRBJ2-3; 8 nucleotides line up with TRBD1. This CDR3 has 12 amino acids. J lost 6 bases, V lost 6 bases, and 2 bases had no gene match. The CDR3 sequence: CASSRQGDTQYF. The DNA for the CDR3 is TGTGCCAGCAGCAGACAGGGGGATACGCAGTATTTT.

The chain couples TRBV5-6 to TRBJ2-7; TRBD2 might be the D (6 bases). V was pared by 4 bases and J by 0 bases, with 23 bases between. In germline, CDR1 is SGHDT, CDR2 YYEEEE. The length of the CDR3 is 18 residues. Written as DNA, the CDR3 is TGTGCCAGCAGCCAGGTAGCGGCCGGGTACCCAAGCTCCTACGAGCAGTACTTC. Translation gives CASSQVAAGYPSSYEQYF.

The chain employs TRBV7-8 and TRBJ2-5; TRBD1 matches at 7 bases. This CDR3 contains 14 residues. Unmatched junction bases numbered 3, after V lost 4 bases and J lost 1 base. Germline-derived CDR1 and CDR2 are SGHVS and FQNEAQ. In nucleotides, the CDR3 is TGTGCCAGCAGCTCCCGACAGGGCCAAGAGACCCAGTACTTC. Translation: CASSSRQGQETQYF.

About this clone: Other DNA sequences in this sample translate to the same CDR3. This chain links TRBV6-5 with TRBJ2-3; 7 bases map to TRBD2. Per germline, CDR1 MNHEY and CDR2 SVGAGI. After removal of 6 bases from V and 1 base from J, the junction contained 4 bases not matched to a gene. The CDR3 runs to 14 residues. DNA of the CDR3: TGTGCCAGCAGCCTTGGGGGGGGCACAGATACGCAGTATTTT. This gives the protein CASSLGGGTDTQYF.

This clone was recorded only once. This sequence joins TRBV6-6 and TRBJ2-7; D unresolved. The CDR3 length is 14 residues. The germline V gene has CDR1 MNHNY and CDR2 SVGAGI (reference sequence). With 6 bases removed from V and 7 bases from J, the gap between germline ends came to 19 bases. The CDR3 spells CASSTQTSGWEQYF. As DNA, the CDR3 is TGTGCCAGCAGCACCCAAACGTCAGGCTGGGAGCAGTACTTC.

The chain employs TRBV7-2 and TRBJ2-2; D remains ambiguous. From germline, CDR1 is SGHTA and CDR2 FQGNSA. V was cut by 6 bases and J by 3 bases, with 17 bases left in between. The length of the CDR3 is 16 residues. The CDR3 here is CASSQSRLTYTGELFF. CDR3 sequence (DNA): TGTGCCAGCAGTCAGAGCAGGCTTACATACACCGGGGAGCTGTTTTTT.

V and J are TRBV21-1 and TRBJ2-5; the D call of TRBD2 is as the table states it, not checked on the DNA. TRBV21-1 is shown as a pseudogene. The CDR3 sequence is 17 residues long. This CDR3 reads CASSKVVGIASQETQYF. Written as DNA, the CDR3 is TGTGCCAGCAGCAAAGTGGTGGGGATAGCGTCCCAAGAGACCCAGTACTTC.

This clone was seen just once. This rearrangement joins TRBV2 to TRBJ2-2, with D perhaps TRBD1 (5 bases). Trimming removed 6 bases from V and 6 bases from J, with 11 bases in between. CDR1 and CDR2 from the germline V gene are SNHLY and FYNNEI. The CDR3 is 13 residues long. The CDR3 region is CASRPEGAGELFF. CDR3 DNA sequence: TGTGCCAGCAGACCCGAAGGGGCCGGGGAGCTGTTTTTT.

The CDR3 loop is CASSLGQGEAKNIQYF. The CDR3 DNA sequence: TGCGCCAGCAGCTTGGGCCAGGGGGAAGCCAAAAACATTCAGTACTTC. The V gene is TRBV5-1, the J gene TRBJ2-4; 7 positions match TRBD1. The CDR3 extends over 16 amino acids. Germline V gives CDR1 SGHRS, CDR2 YFSETQ. V lost 0 bases to trimming and J lost 0 bases; unmatched junction nucleotides: 3.

The chain has TRBV2 and TRBJ1-2; the D is unclear. The CDR3 spans 13 residues. Trimming stripped 7 bases from V and 5 bases from J, with 14 bases between. Germline values: CDR1 SNHLY, CDR2 FYNNEI. The CDR3 coding sequence is TGTGCCAGCACCCCAAACCCCAGATATGGCTACACCTTC. It encodes CASTPNPRYGYTF. The whole variable domain, remainder taken from reference TRBV2 and TRBJ1-2, is EPEVTQTPSHQVTQMGQEVILRCVPISNHLYFYWYRQILGQKVEFLVSFYNNEISEKSEIFDDQFSVERPDGSNFTLKIRSTKLEDSAMYFCASTPNPRYGYTFGSGTRLTVV.

The rearrangement uses TRBV10-1 and TRBJ2-3, with a weak D call TRBD2 (6 bases). V shed 3 bases and J shed 0 bases, with 13 bases lying between them. CDR3 size: 16 residues. Germline V gives CDR1 WNHNN, CDR2 SYGVQD (reference sequence). As DNA, the CDR3 is TGCGCCAGCAGTGACCAGCGGGTTGCTAGCACAGATACGCAGTATTTT. This sequence encodes CASSDQRVASTDTQYF.

This clone has only one observation. The V gene is TRBV3-1 (or the pseudogene TRBV3-2), the J gene TRBJ1-4, with 8 nucleotides matching TRBD1. Germline values: CDR1 LGHDT, CDR2 YNNKEL (reference sequence). The V and J ends lost 5 bases and 5 bases, in that order; junction bases with no gene match: 7. This CDR3 is 15 amino acids long. CDR3 coding DNA: TGTGCCAGCAGCGTACGGACAGGGTGGAATGAAAAACTGTTTTTT. Protein product: CASSVRTGWNEKLFF.

CDR3: CATRREAQTYEQYF. For the CDR3, the DNA is TGTGCCACCAGGCGGGAGGCCCAGACCTACGAGCAGTACTTC. The rearrangement links TRBV10-3 to TRBJ2-7; 8 bases agree with TRBD2. Trimming at V came to 10 bases and at J to 2 bases, leaving 10 bases not matched to a gene. The CDR3 runs to 14 residues. CDR1 and CDR2 from the germline V gene are ENHRY and SYGVKD.

The chain is built from TRBV25-1 and TRBJ1-2, with D perhaps TRBD1 (5 bases). The germline gives CDR1 MGHDK, CDR2 SYGVNS. CDR3 length: 14 amino acids. Trimming pared 4 bases from V and 5 bases from J, leaving 14 bases between. The CDR3 here is CASSASGGFYGYTF. As DNA, the CDR3 is TGTGCCAGCAGTGCCTCCGGGGGATTTTATGGCTACACCTTC.

Turning to this clone: Additional DNA sequences in this sample encode the identical CDR3. The chain uses TRBV5-1 and TRBJ2-3; 7 positions match TRBD1. Germline CDR1 SGHRS, CDR2 YFSETQ. The CDR3 totals 15 residues. Trimming removed 3 bases from V and 0 bases from J; junction bases left unmatched: 4. The CDR3 sequence is CASSSGQTSTDTQYF. The CDR3 DNA reads as TGCGCCAGCAGCTCGGGACAGACTAGCACAGATACGCAGTATTTT.

This clone was counted between two and nine times. The chain carries TRBV29-1 and TRBJ1-3; D ambiguous. V lost 7 bases and J 0 bases, leaving 10 bases between the germline ends. The CDR3 covers 13 residues. The germline V gene has CDR1 SQVTM and CDR2 ANQGSEA. The CDR3 region has the DNA TGCAGCGCAGCACAGAGCTCTGGAAACACCATATATTTT. Translating gives CSAAQSSGNTIYF.

A note on this clone: This same CDR3 is encoded by further DNA sequences in the sample. V usage is TRBV3-1 (or the pseudogene TRBV3-2) and J usage is TRBJ2-3, with D possibly matching TRBD2 (6 bases). This CDR3 comprises 15 residues. V shed 2 bases and J shed 0 bases, with 9 bases lying between them. Germline CDR1 LGHDT, CDR2 YNNKEL (reference sequence). CDR3 residues: CASSQTGTSTDTQYF. CDR3 DNA: TGTGCCAGCAGCCAAACGGGGACTAGCACAGATACGCAGTATTTT.

V and J are TRBV5-1 and TRBJ2-2; D is undetermined. The V gene lost 9 bases and the J gene lost 0 bases, with 12 bases spanning the gap. The CDR3 length is 14 residues. Germline values: CDR1 SGHRS, CDR2 YFSETQ. CDR3 nucleotides: TGCGCCACACAGCTCCAGTCGAACACCGGGGAGCTGTTTTTT. This encodes CATQLQSNTGELFF.

This chain connects TRBV12-3 or TRBV12-4 to TRBJ2-5; the match to TRBD1 covers 7 bases. The CDR3 covers 13 residues. V dropped 5 bases and J dropped 5; count of bases not matched to a gene: 5. The DNA for the CDR3 is TGTGCCAGCAGTGAGGGGGCGCGGGAGACCCAGTACTTC. This translates into CASSEGARETQYF.

This chain uses TRBV5-1 with TRBJ2-2; 7 bases fit TRBD2. Germline-derived CDR1 and CDR2 are SGHRS and YFSETQ. After removal of 6 bases from V and 5 bases from J, the junction contained 4 bases not matched to a gene. The CDR3 covers 13 residues. CDR3 residues: CASKAGVTGELFF. In DNA form, the CDR3 reads TGCGCCAGCAAGGCGGGAGTAACCGGGGAGCTGTTTTTT. The full variable domain, its missing parts supplied by reference TRBV5-1 and TRBJ2-2, is KAGVTQTPRYLIKTRGQQVTLSCSPISGHRSVSWYQQTPGQGLQFLFEYFSETQRNKGNFPGRFSGRQFSNSRSEMNVSTLELGDSALYLCASKAGVTGELFFGEGSRLTVL.

This clone appeared a few times. The gene calls are TRBV5-4 and TRBJ1-1; TRBD1 matches at 8 bases. Germline V gene data show CDR1 as SGHNT and CDR2 as YYREEE (reference sequence). This CDR3 spans 15 amino acids. V was pared by 4 bases and J by 4 bases, with 9 bases of the junction left unmatched. This chain's CDR3 is CASSQDRERSTEAFF. The CDR3 DNA reads as TGTGCCAGCAGCCAGGACAGGGAGCGGAGCACTGAAGCTTTCTTT.

This sequence joins TRBV7-8 and TRBJ2-5; D ambiguous. The V gene lost 3 bases and the J gene lost 1 base, with 15 bases spanning the gap. This CDR3 comprises 16 residues. Germline V gives CDR1 SGHVS, CDR2 FQNEAQ. The DNA of the CDR3 is TGTGCCAGCAGCTTGGCTCCAGGTCCCTCCCAAGAGACCCAGTACTTC. This codes for CASSLAPGPSQETQYF.

The J gene is TRBJ2-5, the V gene TRBV6-6; TRBD2 aligns across 10 bases. The CDR3 totals 15 residues. V was pared by 6 bases and J by 0 bases, with 4 bases of the junction left unmatched. The V gene's germline CDR1 is MNHNY and CDR2 SVGAGI (reference sequence). CDR3 amino acids: CASSTSGAHQETQYF. CDR3 sequence (DNA): TGTGCCAGCAGCACTAGCGGGGCCCACCAAGAGACCCAGTACTTC.